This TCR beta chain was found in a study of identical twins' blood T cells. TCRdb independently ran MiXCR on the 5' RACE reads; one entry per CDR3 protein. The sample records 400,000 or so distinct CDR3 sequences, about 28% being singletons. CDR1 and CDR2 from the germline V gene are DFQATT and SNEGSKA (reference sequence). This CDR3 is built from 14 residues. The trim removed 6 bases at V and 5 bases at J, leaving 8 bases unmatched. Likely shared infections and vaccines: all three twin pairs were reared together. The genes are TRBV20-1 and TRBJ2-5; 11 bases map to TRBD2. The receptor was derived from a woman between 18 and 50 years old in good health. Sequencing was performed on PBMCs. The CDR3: CSAKVAGGRETQYF. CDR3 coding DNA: TGCAGTGCAAAAGTAGCGGGAGGGCGTGAGACCCAGTACTTC.